This TCR beta chain was sequenced in a study of T cells in Graves' hyperthyroidism and ophthalmopathy. Study-wide results and limits: Before onset, ophthalmopathy was predicted by the model a median about 6.2 months earlier. Blood also carried most thyroid clonotypes expanded above 0.001.

V trimming: 3 bases; J trimming: 2 bases; junction bases outside the gene matches: 19. This CDR3 has 20 residues. Germline V gene lookup returns CDR1 MDHEN and CDR2 SYDVKM. This clonotype was detected only a few times. Its antigen is unidentified. Amplified regions were TCR beta CDR3 sequences from RNA transcripts. The HTBI set primed first-round TCR CDR3 RT-PCR. TCRdb called the multiplex PCR reads again in MiXCR, with one record for every CDR3 protein. The sample includes 550,000 to 650,000 distinct CDR3 sequences, more than 11% of them seen just once. The sequence derives from a woman in her twenties or thirties with Graves' hyperthyroidism that later progressed to Graves' ophthalmopathy. The sample comprised blood. The chain carries TRBV28 and TRBJ2-1, with TRBD2 identical over 7 bases. The CDR3 DNA reads TGTGCCAGCAGTTTCGTAGTCAGCCGCCCGCGCGGGGGTACCTACAATGAGCAGTTCTTC. Its protein is CASSFVVSRPRGGTYNEQFF.